This T cell receptor beta chain was captured in a study of post-analysis software for immune sequencing data. Study details: Relapsing-remitting, secondary progressive and progressive-relapsing multiple sclerosis courses were included.

Study results and caveats: Pronounced co-clustering by F measure was evident among identically batched samples.

Notes on this clonotype: The target antigen is unknown. A read error may produce the germline difference seen at one junction end.

Presence of unique molecular identifiers characterized the TCR beta cDNA libraries. Each CDR3 protein gets one entry after TCRdb re-called the PCR reads with MiXCR. The top ten hold 7.5% to 8.5% of the sample, which has 350,000 to 450,000 distinct CDR3 sequences, roughly 38% seen once. The sequencing input was blood. The sequence was collected from a girl aged 2-10 years with multiple sclerosis.

CDR3 DNA sequence: TGCGGCGTTGCGTCCAGGGGTCTCACTGAAGCTTTCTTT. This encodes CGVASRGLTEAFF. This chain links TRBV29-1 with TRBJ1-1, with D possibly matching TRBD1 (6 bases). The CDR3 spans 13 residues. Germline CDR1 and CDR2: SQVTM and ANQGSEA.